Listed below are T cell receptor beta chains from one sample, sequenced in a study of cytomegalovirus exposure and HLA in healthy donors. Sequencing used immunoSEQ multiplex PCR; TCRdb keeps in-frame clones, though not all of them. Here the sample spans over 150,000 clones, approximately 88% being singletons. The sequenced material came from PBMCs. Every receptor here comes from a boy between 2 and 10 years old in good health and CMV-seronegative. CDR3s include the opening cysteine and the closing phenylalanine or tryptophan. Fields, in order: D gene, clone size, V gene, J gene, CDR3 DNA, CDR3 protein. D genes are given only for firm matches. Only some rows state a clone size, as once, few, many or a class for expanded clones.

TRBD1,-,TRBV6-1,TRBJ1-2,TGTGCCAGCAGTGAAACGACAGGGGTGAACTATGGCTACACCTTC,CASSETTGVNYGYTF
TRBD2,-,TRBV14,TRBJ2-2,TGTGCCAGCAGCCGGAGAATGAAATCCGGGACTAGCGGGAGACAGAACACCGGGGAGCTGTTTTTT,CASSRRMKSGTSGRQNTGELFF
-,-,TRBV6-1,TRBJ1-5,TGTGCCAGCAGTCCAACGCAGGGAAATCAGCCCCAGCATTTT,CASSPTQGNQPQHF
-,-,TRBV25-1,TRBJ2-1,TGTGCCAGCAGTAGAGCGACCGGGAGATGGGTCGATGAGCAGTTCTTC,CASSRATGRWVDEQFF
TRBD2,-,TRBV11-2,TRBJ2-5,TGTGCCAGCAGCTCCGGGCCGGGACTAGCGGTCGGGGGGGACTTC,CASSSGPGLAVGGDF
-,-,TRBV19,TRBJ2-5,TGTGCCAGTAGTATCGTCCACCGGGAGGAGACCCAGTACTTC,CASSIVHREETQYF
-,-,TRBV4-3,TRBJ2-1,TGCGCCAGCAGCCAAGTAAGCCGCCTTCTAGCGAAGGGCTACAATGAGCAGTTCTTC,CASSQVSRLLAKGYNEQFF
TRBD1,few,TRBV19,TRBJ1-2,TGTGCCAGTAGACCAATGGACAGGTTGAACTATGGCTACACCTTC,CASRPMDRLNYGYTF
TRBD1,-,TRBV19,TRBJ1-6,TGTGCCAGTACCCCGACAGGGGGATCCTATAATTCACCCCTCCACTTT,CASTPTGGSYNSPLHF
-,once,TRBV10-3,TRBJ2-2,TGTGCCATCCATAAACAGGGTGGTACCGGGGAGCTGTTTTTT,CAIHKQGGTGELFF
TRBD1,-,TRBV10-3,TRBJ1-1,TGTGCCTGCCGACAGGGCTTCAGCACTGAAGCTTTCTTT,CACRQGFSTEAFF
-,-,TRBV5-4,TRBJ1-2,TGTGCCAGCAGCCCGGAAGGGGGAGGGGATGGCTACACCTTC,CASSPEGGGDGYTF
-,-,TRBV18,TRBJ1-2,TGTGCCAGCTCACCCGACAAAGGCGATGGCTACACCTTC,CASSPDKGDGYTF
TRBD2,-,TRBV10-2,TRBJ2-1,TGCGCCAGCAGAGCGGGAGTAAACAATGAGCAGTTCTTC,CASRAGVNNEQFF
-,-,TRBV30,TRBJ2-3,TGTGCCTGGACGAGAGCCACAGATACGCAGTATTTT,CAWTRATDTQYF
-,-,TRBV2,TRBJ1-5,TGTGCCAGCCAGGATAGCAATCAGCCCCAGCATTTT,CASQDSNQPQHF
-,once,TRBV28,TRBJ1-1,TGTGCCAGCAGTTTTGGGGACTTTGGGGGGTGGAGGAACACTGAAGCTTTCTTT,CASSFGDFGGWRNTEAFF
-,few,TRBV2,TRBJ1-2,TGTGCCAGCAGTGGGGTAATCCCGCCAGGTGTCTATGGCTACACCTTC,CASSGVIPPGVYGYTF
-,-,TRBV9,TRBJ2-3,TGTGCCAGCAGCGTAAGAGCGTGGAGCACAGATACGCAGTATTTT,CASSVRAWSTDTQYF
-,-,TRBV6-5,TRBJ2-5,TGTGCCACCAGGCAAGGGGGTCGAGAGACCCAGTACTTC,CATRQGGRETQYF
TRBD1,-,TRBV7-9,TRBJ1-2,TGTGCCACAACTGAGGGGGCTAGTGGCTACACCTTC,CATTEGASGYTF
-,-,TRBV7-2,TRBJ2-2,TGTGCCAGCAGCTCAATACTAGTTACCGGGGAGCTGTTTTTT,CASSSILVTGELFF
-,-,TRBV4-3,TRBJ1-1,TGCGCCAGCAGCCAAGTAATCGACTTGAACACTGAAGCTTTCTTT,CASSQVIDLNTEAFF
-,-,TRBV5-1,TRBJ1-1,TGCGCCAGCAGCTTGGCCGGCGGGGGCTCTGAAGCTTTCTTT,CASSLAGGGSEAFF
TRBD2,once,TRBV11-1,TRBJ2-7,TGTGCCAGCAGCTTGTCAGGGACTAGCAGGCACGAGCAGTACTTC,CASSLSGTSRHEQYF